The 23 T cell receptor beta chains given below trace back to one sample, sequenced in a study of Tregs in tolerant kidney transplant recipients. Profiled with immunoSEQ multiplex PCR; TCRdb holds only in-frame clones, not every one. The sample holds about 100,000 clones, under 95% seen once. The specimen comprised CD4+ T cells from blood, sampled before the transplant. The receptors shown here come from a human donor who received a combined kidney and bone marrow transplant.

The chain uses TRBV5-4 and TRBJ1-1; 9 nucleotides agree with TRBD1. The CDR3 is made up of 15 amino acids. Trimming cost V 4 bases and J 4 bases; bases outside gene matches: 8. Germline V gene data show CDR1 as SGHNT and CDR2 as YYREEE (reference sequence). The CDR3 region has the DNA TGTGCCAGCAGCCGCTGGACAGGGGAGGGCACTGAAGCTTTCTTT. Translation gives CASSRWTGEGTEAFF. The full variable domain, with the rest looked up from reference TRBV5-4 and TRBJ1-1, is ETGVTQSPTHLIKTRGQQVTLRCSSQSGHNTVSWYQQALGQGPQFIFQYYREEENGRGNFPPRFSGLQFPNYSSELNVNALELDDSALYLCASSRWTGEGTEAFFGQGTRLTVV.

This chain links TRBV5-6 with TRBJ1-1; 10 nucleotides align to TRBD1. V was pared by 3 bases and J by 7 bases, with 9 bases of the junction left unmatched. Looked up from germline, CDR1 is SGHDT and CDR2 is YYEEEE. This CDR3 is 15 amino acids long. This chain's CDR3 is CASSSGTGVPFEAFF. CDR3 nucleotide sequence: TGTGCCAGCAGCTCCGGGACAGGGGTGCCCTTTGAAGCTTTCTTT.

The chain joins TRBV2 to TRBJ2-7; possible D gene TRBD2, 6 bases. V dropped 4 bases and J dropped 0 bases, with 13 bases sitting between them. This CDR3 contains 15 residues. The V gene's germline CDR1 is SNHLY and CDR2 FYNNEI. The CDR3 loop reads CASSVAIGSSYEQYF. CDR3 in DNA: TGTGCCAGCAGTGTTGCGATCGGGAGCTCCTACGAGCAGTACTTC.

The V call is TRBV7-3, the J call TRBJ2-1, with 8 bases aligning to TRBD1. The length of the CDR3 is 16 residues. Trimming removed 5 bases from V and 5 bases from J; junction bases left unmatched: 11. Germline-derived CDR1 and CDR2 are SGHTA and FQGTGA. Here the CDR3 DNA reads TGTGCCAGCAGCCCCGTGCAGGGGGCGGGAAACAATGAGCAGTTCTTC. It yields the protein CASSPVQGAGNNEQFF.

This chain uses TRBV7-6 with TRBJ2-7, with 9 bases aligning to TRBD2. V dropped 4 bases and J dropped 6; count of bases not matched to a gene: 4. The CDR3 has 13 residues. Germline CDR1 reads SGHVS; CDR2 reads FNYEAQ. The CDR3 region is CASSSLAGVEQYF. In DNA, the CDR3 is TGTGCCAGCAGCTCATTAGCGGGAGTCGAGCAGTACTTC.

The chain links TRBV5-1 to TRBJ2-7; 9 bases map to TRBD1. Germline lookup yields CDR1 SGHRS and CDR2 YFSETQ. Trimming cost V 4 bases and J 5 bases; bases outside gene matches: 10. This CDR3 has 15 residues. Here the CDR3 DNA reads TGCGCCAGCAGCCCCGGACAGGGGCCTTCCAACGAGCAGTACTTC. This sequence encodes CASSPGQGPSNEQYF.

The chain joins TRBV6-1 to TRBJ2-5; D might be TRBD1 (6 bases). The J call may be in error: the DNA end matches TRBJ2-7 better. Germline CDR1 MNHNS, CDR2 SASEGT. The CDR3 has 13 amino acids. As DNA, the CDR3 is TGTGCCAGCAGTGAACGGACAGACTACGAGCAGTACTTC. Its translation: CASSERTDYEQYF.

The gene calls are TRBV9 and TRBJ2-5, with 7 bases lining up with TRBD2. The CDR3 length is 14 residues. V lost 0 bases, J lost 5 bases, and 4 bases stayed unmatched. In germline, CDR1 is SGDLS, CDR2 YYNGEE. CDR3 nucleotide sequence: TGTGCCAGCAGCGTAGCGGGGGGTGAGGAGACCCAGTACTTC. It translates to CASSVAGGEETQYF.

The chain combines TRBV6-6 with TRBJ2-7; D not certain. The CDR3 is 15 residues long. The V gene's germline CDR1 is MNHNY and CDR2 SVGAGI (reference sequence). The germline V and J ends were trimmed by 0 bases and 2 bases, with 11 bases remaining between them. The CDR3 DNA reads as TGTGCCAGCAGTTACTCGAGGCCGAGCACCTACGAGCAGTACTTC. It codes for CASSYSRPSTYEQYF.

The chain has TRBV4-3 and TRBJ1-2; 8 positions agree with TRBD1. Germline values: CDR1 LGHNA, CDR2 YSLEER. The trim removed 3 bases at V and 5 bases at J, leaving 5 bases unmatched. The CDR3 consists of 14 residues. CDR3 in amino acids: CASSQAGGSYGYTF. CDR3 sequence (DNA): TGCGCCAGCAGCCAGGCAGGGGGCAGTTATGGCTACACCTTC.

The chain uses TRBV11-2 and TRBJ2-5; 9 bases map to TRBD2. Losses at the gene ends were 5 bases for V and 2 bases for J; bases not matched to a gene: 12. The CDR3 length is 17 residues. Germline-derived CDR1 and CDR2 are SGHAT and FQNNGV. In DNA, the CDR3 is TGTGCCAGCAGCATACCCCGGCTAGCGGGGCTTCAAGAGACCCAGTACTTC. Translation gives CASSIPRLAGLQETQYF.

The chain joins TRBV7-3 to TRBJ2-2; D is perhaps TRBD2 (6 bases). The germline gives CDR1 SGHTA, CDR2 FQGTGA. The V and J ends lost 6 bases and 4 bases respectively, with 15 bases between them. There are 15 residues in the CDR3. The CDR3 here is CASRPGGMVTGELFF. Written as DNA, the CDR3 is TGTGCCAGCAGGCCCGGAGGGATGGTCACCGGGGAGCTGTTTTTT. Drawing the rest from reference TRBV7-3 and TRBJ2-2, the complete variable domain is GAGVSQTPSNKVTEKGKYVELRCDPISGHTALYWYRQSLGQGPEFLIYFQGTGAADDSGLPNDRFFAVRPEGSVSTLKIQRTERGDSAVYLCASRPGGMVTGELFFGEGSRLTVL.

The chain uses TRBV7-3 and TRBJ1-1; TRBD1 might be the D (5 bases). Trimming pared 0 bases from V and 1 base from J, leaving 6 bases between. Germline V lookup: CDR1 SGHTA, CDR2 FQGTGA. The CDR3 loop spans 14 amino acids. CDR3 in amino acids: CASSLTGENTEAFF. For the CDR3, the DNA is TGTGCCAGCAGCTTAACAGGGGAGAACACTGAAGCTTTCTTT.

The chain combines TRBV5-4 with TRBJ2-5; 10 nucleotides align to TRBD1. This CDR3 has 15 amino acids. The V segment lost 0 bases and the J segment 3 bases; nucleotides outside the gene matches: 2. The germline V gene has CDR1 SGHNT and CDR2 YYREEE (reference sequence). The CDR3 loop reads CASSLDGTGEETQYF. For the CDR3, the DNA is TGTGCCAGCAGCTTGGATGGGACAGGGGAAGAGACCCAGTACTTC.

The rearrangement links TRBV2 to TRBJ1-5, with D possibly being TRBD1 (5 bases). V shed 7 bases and J shed 3 bases, with 10 bases lying between them. Germline CDR1 SNHLY, CDR2 FYNNEI. This CDR3 comprises 13 residues. This CDR3 reads CASTQGFNQPQHF. CDR3 nucleotide sequence: TGTGCCAGCACTCAGGGTTTCAATCAGCCCCAGCATTTT.

The genes are TRBV4-1 and TRBJ1-2, with D maybe TRBD1 (6 bases). The V gene lost 1 base and the J gene lost 2 bases, with 17 bases spanning the gap. Germline assignment: CDR1 MGHRA and CDR2 YSYEKL. The CDR3 extends over 17 amino acids. The CDR3 reads CASSQVSGQNLNYGYTF. The CDR3 DNA follows: TGCGCCAGCAGCCAAGTCTCCGGACAGAACTTAAACTATGGCTACACCTTC.

The chain couples TRBV30 to TRBJ1-5; TRBD1 aligns across 7 bases. This CDR3 spans 14 amino acids. From germline, CDR1 is GTSNPN and CDR2 SVGIG (reference sequence). V lost 0 bases and J lost 6; bases outside the gene matches: 5. CDR3 sequence: CAWSVRGAGQPQHF. The CDR3 DNA reads TGTGCCTGGAGTGTCAGGGGGGCAGGTCAGCCCCAGCATTTT.

This chain joins TRBV6-1 and TRBJ2-1, with D possibly TRBD1 on 6 matching bases. V was trimmed by 10 bases and J by 3 bases, leaving 16 bases between them. Per the germline V gene, CDR1 is MNHNS and CDR2 is SASEGT. The CDR3 has 14 residues. The CDR3 DNA reads TGTGCCACAGGGGCCTCGGGGCGCTACAATGAGCAGTTCTTC. It is translated as CATGASGRYNEQFF.

The V call is TRBV7-2, the J call TRBJ1-5; 9 bases map to TRBD1. The V segment lost 1 base and the J segment 4 bases; nucleotides outside the gene matches: 2. This CDR3 has 15 residues. CDR1 is SGHTA and CDR2 is FQGNSA in the germline V gene. The CDR3 loop is CASSLETGGNQPQHF. CDR3 bases: TGTGCCAGCAGCTTAGAGACAGGGGGTAATCAGCCCCAGCATTTT. Full variable domain (remainder filled in from reference TRBV7-2 and TRBJ1-5): GAGVSQSPSNKVTEKGKDVELRCDPISGHTALYWYRQSLGQGLEFLIYFQGNSAPDKSGLPSDRFSAERTGGSVSTLTIQRTQQEDSAVYLCASSLETGGNQPQHFGDGTRLSIL.

This clone was observed a single time. The chain is built from TRBV27 and TRBJ2-1, with 7 bases aligning to TRBD2. This CDR3 is built from 15 residues. J lost 2 bases, V lost 2 bases, and 3 bases had no gene match. Germline loops: CDR1 MNHEY, CDR2 SMNVEV (reference sequence). Written as DNA, the CDR3 is TGTGCCAGCAGTTTACAAGCGGGAACCTACAATGAGCAGTTCTTC. Its protein is CASSLQAGTYNEQFF.

This chain uses TRBV5-1 with TRBJ2-1; D might be TRBD2 (5 bases). The CDR3 runs 14 residues. The germline CDR1 and CDR2 sequences are SGHRS and YFSETQ. Trimming removed 0 bases at V and 4 bases at J, with 8 bases between. The chain's CDR3 is CASSLVDSYNEQFF. Here the CDR3 DNA reads TGCGCCAGCAGCTTGGTGGACTCGTACAATGAGCAGTTCTTC.

This clone was observed a single time. The V and J genes are TRBV29-1 and TRBJ2-7, with 11 nucleotides matching TRBD2. The CDR3 is 14 amino acids. The germline gives CDR1 SQVTM, CDR2 ANQGSEA. Trimming removed 4 bases from V and 7 bases from J; junction bases left unmatched: 9. For the CDR3, the DNA is TGCAGCGTTGCTGTAGCGGGAGGGCCGGGGGAGCAGTACTTC. Its protein is CSVAVAGGPGEQYF.

In DNA, the CDR3 is TGTGCCAGCAGCGTACAGGGAGGTATAGACACCATATATTTT. This sequence encodes CASSVQGGIDTIYF. The chain links TRBV9 to TRBJ1-3, with D perhaps matching TRBD1 (5 bases). The CDR3 consists of 14 residues. The V end was cut by 1 base, the J end by 8 bases, with 13 bases between. Looked up from germline, CDR1 is SGDLS and CDR2 is YYNGEE. Supplemented by reference TRBV9 and TRBJ1-3, the full variable domain reads DSGVTQTPKHLITATGQRVTLRCSPRSGDLSVYWYQQSLDQGLQFLIQYYNGEERAKGNILERFSAQQFPDLHSELNLSSLELGDSALYFCASSVQGGIDTIYFGEGSWLTVV.